Listed below are T cell receptor beta chains from one sample, sequenced in a study of cytomegalovirus exposure and HLA in healthy donors. TCRdb's table, derived via immunoSEQ multiplex PCR, lists solely in-frame clones and lacks some. The table includes 200,000 to 250,000 clones, 70% to 85% detected once. The material sequenced was PBMCs. The receptors shown here come from a girl aged 2 to 9 in good health and CMV-seronegative. Both conserved end residues are part of each CDR3. A D gene is named only where the DNA matches it firmly. The size field is filled for only some rows; it gives once, few, many or a size class.

>-|-|TRBJ2-2|TRBV4-1
TGCGCCAGCCTCGAGAGAAACACCGGGGAGCTGTTTTTT
CASLERNTGELFF
>few|-|TRBJ2-5|TRBV2
TGTGCCAGCAGTGGGCAGGGCCATGGAGAGACCCAGTACTTC
CASSGQGHGETQYF
>few|-|TRBJ2-7|TRBV6-5
TGTGCCAGCGGGAGAAGTCGTGAGCAGTACTTC
CASGRSREQYF
>-|-|TRBJ2-1|TRBV7-2
TGTGCCAGCAGCCAGGCTACGGGGTACAATGAGCAGTTCTTC
CASSQATGYNEQFF
>-|-|TRBJ2-3|TRBV5-4
TGTGCCAGCAGCTTGGAAGGTAGCGTCTATACGCAGTATTTT
CASSLEGSVYTQYF
>-|-|TRBJ1-4|TRBV7-9
TGTGCCAGCAGCCGGTCGGGGCGGGGTGAAAAACTGTTTTTT
CASSRSGRGEKLFF
>-|-|TRBJ1-2|TRBV27
TGTGCCAGCAGTCCATCCCGGGACAATCCCTATGGCTACACCTTC
CASSPSRDNPYGYTF
>-|-|TRBJ2-7|TRBV10-2
TGCGCCAGCTTCGAACAGGGATGGGGCGAGCAGTACTTC
CASFEQGWGEQYF
>-|-|TRBJ2-7|TRBV7-6
TGTGCCAGCAGCTTAGGAGCAACCTACGAGCAGTACTTC
CASSLGATYEQYF
>-|TRBD1|TRBJ1-2|TRBV2
TGTGCCAGCAGTGAATATATGGACAGGGGTTTAAGGGGCTACACCTTC
CASSEYMDRGLRGYTF
>-|-|TRBJ2-3|TRBV4-1
TGCGCCAGCAGCCAAGATTCGGACTCCGGAGGGTCAGATACGCAGTATTTT
CASSQDSDSGGSDTQYF
>-|TRBD2|TRBJ2-1|TRBV6-1
TGTGCCAGCAGTGGTGGGACGACTAGTTGGGGGGGAAATGAGCAGTTCTTC
CASSGGTTSWGGNEQFF
>-|-|TRBJ1-6|TRBV25-1
TGTGCCAGCAGTGCAGGGTCGAATTCACCCCTCCACTTT
CASSAGSNSPLHF
>-|TRBD2|TRBJ2-1|TRBV7-3
TGTGCCAGCAGCCCGCTAGCGGGGGGGGCTATGGAGCAGTTCTTC
CASSPLAGGAMEQFF
>-|-|TRBJ1-1|TRBV9
TGTGCCAGCAGCGAGCATGTGCACACTGAAGCTTTCTTT
CASSEHVHTEAFF
>-|-|TRBJ1-1|TRBV7-2
TGTGCCAGCAGCCGTAGTCGGGACACTGAAGCTTTCTTT
CASSRSRDTEAFF
>-|-|TRBJ2-7|TRBV7-6
TGTGCCAGCAGCCCAAACGGGGGTCGGGACGAGCAGTACTTC
CASSPNGGRDEQYF
>-|TRBD2|TRBJ2-7|TRBV5-4
TGTGCCAGCAGGCCCTCTAGCGGGGGGCACCACGAGCAGTACTTC
CASRPSSGGHHEQYF
>-|TRBD2|TRBJ2-5|TRBV7-2
TGTGCCAGCAGCTTACGGACGGGAGGGATGGAGACCCAGTACTTC
CASSLRTGGMETQYF
>-|TRBD1|TRBJ1-2|TRBV5-4
TGTGCCAGCAGCTTGGGTAAGGGGGCGGAAGGCTACACCTTC
CASSLGKGAEGYTF
>-|-|TRBJ2-7|TRBV5-4
TGTGCCAGCAGCTTATACGTTAGGGGGGGATACGAGCAGTACTTC
CASSLYVRGGYEQYF
>-|TRBD1|TRBJ2-2|TRBV29-1
TGCAGCGCCGACAGGGCGAACACCGGGGAGCTGTTTTTT
CSADRANTGELFF
>-|TRBD1|TRBJ2-3|TRBV27
TGTGCCAGCAGTCCCAGGACAGGGTGGGACCCACATACGCAGTATTTT
CASSPRTGWDPHTQYF
>-|-|TRBJ2-7|TRBV7-9
TGTGCCAGCAGCCCCGGCTACGAGCAGTACTTC
CASSPGYEQYF
>-|-|TRBJ1-1|TRBV19
TGTGCCAGTAGTGAACACTTCGAGGTTTCTGCTCCGAACACTGAAGCTTTCTTT
CASSEHFEVSAPNTEAFF
>few|-|TRBJ2-7|TRBV7-9
TGTGCCAGCGGTGCAGCCTACGAGCAGTACTTC
CASGAAYEQYF
>-|-|TRBJ2-1|TRBV10-2
TGCGCCAGCATTCGGAGTGGCGGGGGCATCCACAATGAGCAGTTCTTC
CASIRSGGGIHNEQFF
>-|TRBD1|TRBJ1-2|TRBV5-1
TGCGCCAGCAGCCCTGGGACAGGGAATGGCTACACCTTC
CASSPGTGNGYTF
>once|TRBD1|TRBJ1-2|TRBV7-2
TGTGCCAGCAGCTTAGCTGGCAGGGGGGACGGCTACACCTTC
CASSLAGRGDGYTF
>few|-|TRBJ2-5|TRBV5-1
TGCGCCAGCAGCGCGGGGTCGGGACAAGAGACCCAGTACTTC
CASSAGSGQETQYF
>-|TRBD1|TRBJ2-5|TRBV4-2
TGTGCCAGCAGCCAGGACAGGGGGCGTGAGACCCAGTACTTC
CASSQDRGRETQYF
>-|-|TRBJ1-2|TRBV29-1
TGCAGCGTTGAACGGGACTATGGCTACACCTTC
CSVERDYGYTF